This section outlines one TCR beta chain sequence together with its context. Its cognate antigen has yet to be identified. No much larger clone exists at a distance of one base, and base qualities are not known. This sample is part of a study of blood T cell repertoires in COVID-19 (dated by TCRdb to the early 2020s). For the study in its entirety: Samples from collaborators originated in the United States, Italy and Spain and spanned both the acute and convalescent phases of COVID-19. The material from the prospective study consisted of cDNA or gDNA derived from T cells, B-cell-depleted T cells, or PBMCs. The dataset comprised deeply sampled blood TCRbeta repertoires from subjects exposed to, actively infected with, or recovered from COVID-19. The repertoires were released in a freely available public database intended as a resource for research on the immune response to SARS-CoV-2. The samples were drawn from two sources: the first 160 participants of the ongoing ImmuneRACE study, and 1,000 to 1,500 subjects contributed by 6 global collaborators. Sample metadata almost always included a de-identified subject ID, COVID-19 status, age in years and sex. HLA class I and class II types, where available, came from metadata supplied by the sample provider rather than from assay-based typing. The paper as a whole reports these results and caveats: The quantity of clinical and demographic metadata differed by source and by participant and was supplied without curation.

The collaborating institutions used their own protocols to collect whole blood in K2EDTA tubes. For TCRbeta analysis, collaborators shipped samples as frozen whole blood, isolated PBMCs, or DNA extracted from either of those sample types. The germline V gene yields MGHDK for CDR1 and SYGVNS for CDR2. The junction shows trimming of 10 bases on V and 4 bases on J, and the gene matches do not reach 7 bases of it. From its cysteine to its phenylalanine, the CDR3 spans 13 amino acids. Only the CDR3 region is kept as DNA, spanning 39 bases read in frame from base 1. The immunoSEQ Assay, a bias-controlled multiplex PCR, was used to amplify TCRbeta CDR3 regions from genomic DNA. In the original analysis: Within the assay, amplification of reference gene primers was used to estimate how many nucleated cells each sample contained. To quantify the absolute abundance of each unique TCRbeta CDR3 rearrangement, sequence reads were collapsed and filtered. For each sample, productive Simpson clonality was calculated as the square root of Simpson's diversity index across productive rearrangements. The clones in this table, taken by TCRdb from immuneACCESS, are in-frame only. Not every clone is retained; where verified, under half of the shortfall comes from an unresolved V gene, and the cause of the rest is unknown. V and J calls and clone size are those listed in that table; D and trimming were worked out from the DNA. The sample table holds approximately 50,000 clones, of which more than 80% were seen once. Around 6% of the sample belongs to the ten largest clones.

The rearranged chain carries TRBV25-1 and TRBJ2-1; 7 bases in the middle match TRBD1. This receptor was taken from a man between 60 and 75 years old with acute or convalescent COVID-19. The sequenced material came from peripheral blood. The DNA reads TGTGCCACCGTGGACAGGAGTTACAATGAGCAGTTCTTC. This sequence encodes CATVDRSYNEQFF.